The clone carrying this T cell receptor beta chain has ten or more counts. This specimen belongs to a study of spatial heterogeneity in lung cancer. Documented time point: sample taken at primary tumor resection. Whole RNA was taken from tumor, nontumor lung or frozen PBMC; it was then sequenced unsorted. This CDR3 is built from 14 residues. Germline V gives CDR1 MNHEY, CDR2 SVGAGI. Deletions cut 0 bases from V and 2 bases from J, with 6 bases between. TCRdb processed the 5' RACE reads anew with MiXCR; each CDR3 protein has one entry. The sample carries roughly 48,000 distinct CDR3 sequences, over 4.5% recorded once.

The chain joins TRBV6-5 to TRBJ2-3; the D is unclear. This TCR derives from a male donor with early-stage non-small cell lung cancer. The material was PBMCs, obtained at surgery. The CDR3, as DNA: TGTGCCAGCAGTTACTCGCGGAACACAGATACGCAGTATTTT. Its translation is CASSYSRNTDTQYF.